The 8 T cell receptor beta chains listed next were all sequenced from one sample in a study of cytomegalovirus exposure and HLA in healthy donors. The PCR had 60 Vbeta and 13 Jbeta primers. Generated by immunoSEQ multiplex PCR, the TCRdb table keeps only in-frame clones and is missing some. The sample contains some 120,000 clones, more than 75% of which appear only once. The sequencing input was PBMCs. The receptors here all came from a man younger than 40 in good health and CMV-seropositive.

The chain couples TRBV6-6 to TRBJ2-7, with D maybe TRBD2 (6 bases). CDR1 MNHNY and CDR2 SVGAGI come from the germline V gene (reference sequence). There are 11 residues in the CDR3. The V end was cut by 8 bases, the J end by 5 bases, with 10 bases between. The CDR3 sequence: CASGGVHEQYF. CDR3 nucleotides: TGTGCCAGCGGAGGGGTACACGAGCAGTACTTC.

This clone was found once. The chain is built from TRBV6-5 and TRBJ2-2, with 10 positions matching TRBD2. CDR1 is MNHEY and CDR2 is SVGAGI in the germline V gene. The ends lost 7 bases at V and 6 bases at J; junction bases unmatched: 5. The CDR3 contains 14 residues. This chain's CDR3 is CASTPSGGSGELFF. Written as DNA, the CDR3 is TGTGCCAGCACCCCTAGCGGGGGTTCCGGGGAGCTGTTTTTT.

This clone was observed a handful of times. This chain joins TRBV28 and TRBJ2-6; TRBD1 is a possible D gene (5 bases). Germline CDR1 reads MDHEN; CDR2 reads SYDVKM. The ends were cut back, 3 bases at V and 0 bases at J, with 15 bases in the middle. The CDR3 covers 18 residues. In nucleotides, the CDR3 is TGTGCCAGCAGTTTTGCGACAGTTTACTACTCTGGGGCCAACGTCCTGACTTTC. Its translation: CASSFATVYYSGANVLTF.

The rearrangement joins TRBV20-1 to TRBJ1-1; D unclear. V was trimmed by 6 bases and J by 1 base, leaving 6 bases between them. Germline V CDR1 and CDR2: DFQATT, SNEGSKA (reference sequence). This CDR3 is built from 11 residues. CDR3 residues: CSAPRNTEAFF. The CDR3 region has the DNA TGCAGTGCCCCGCGGAACACTGAAGCTTTCTTT.

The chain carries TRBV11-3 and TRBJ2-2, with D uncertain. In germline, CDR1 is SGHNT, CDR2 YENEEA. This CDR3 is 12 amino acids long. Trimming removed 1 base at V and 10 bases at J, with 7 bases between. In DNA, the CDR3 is TGTGCCAGCAGCTTAGGGCCCGTGGAGCTGTTTTTT. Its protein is CASSLGPVELFF.

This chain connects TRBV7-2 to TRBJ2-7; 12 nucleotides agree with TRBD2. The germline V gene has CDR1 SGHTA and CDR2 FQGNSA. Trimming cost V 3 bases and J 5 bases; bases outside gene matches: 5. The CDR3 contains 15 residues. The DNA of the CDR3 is TGTGCCAGCAGCTTGAGGACTAGCGGGATCCACGAGCAGTACTTC. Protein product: CASSLRTSGIHEQYF. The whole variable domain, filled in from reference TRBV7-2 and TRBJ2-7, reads GAGVSQSPSNKVTEKGKDVELRCDPISGHTALYWYRQSLGQGLEFLIYFQGNSAPDKSGLPSDRFSAERTGGSVSTLTIQRTQQEDSAVYLCASSLRTSGIHEQYFGPGTRLTVT.

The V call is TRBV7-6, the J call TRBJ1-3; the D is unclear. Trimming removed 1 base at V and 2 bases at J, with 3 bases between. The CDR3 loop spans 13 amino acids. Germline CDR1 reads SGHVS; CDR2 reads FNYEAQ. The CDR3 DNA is TGTGCCAGCAGCTTAGGGCCTGGAAACACCATATATTTT. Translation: CASSLGPGNTIYF.

CDR3 sequence: CAITVSGNPNTEAFF. The CDR3 coding sequence is TGTGCCATCACTGTATCCGGGAACCCGAACACTGAAGCTTTCTTT. The gene calls are TRBV10-3 and TRBJ1-1; D call uncertain. V shed 7 bases and J shed 1 base, with 16 bases lying between them. Germline values: CDR1 ENHRY, CDR2 SYGVKD. The CDR3 contains 15 residues.